The entry that follows covers one TCR beta chain sequence. Its matching antigen is unknown. The CDR3 is 13 residues long. The V end lost 9 bases, the J end lost 3 bases, and 12 bases lay between the germline ends. CDR1 is LNHDA and CDR2 is SQIVND in the germline V gene (reference sequence). This sample is part of a study of cytomegalovirus exposure and HLA in healthy donors. Findings of the study overall: It was reportedly the case that the classifier diagnosed cytomegalovirus status with high specificity and sensitivity.

TCRdb keeps only in-frame clones here, not all; method: immunoSEQ multiplex PCR. The data contain roughly 150,000 clones, roughly 93% of them singletons. This receptor was identified in a man between 18 and 29 years old in good health and CMV-seropositive. Sequenced: PBMCs. The rearrangement links TRBV19 to TRBJ2-1; D gene unclear. Here the CDR3 reads CASLNSNYNEQFF. The CDR3 DNA reads as TGTGCCAGCCTGAATAGTAACTACAATGAGCAGTTCTTC.